This entry lists 10 T cell receptor beta chains sequenced from one sample in a study of blood T cell repertoires in COVID-19. Generated by immunoSEQ multiplex PCR, the TCRdb table keeps only in-frame clones and is missing some. Among about 160,000 clones listed, approximately 90% were seen once. The sample consisted of peripheral blood. The receptor source for this set is a man between 18 and 29 years old with acute or convalescent COVID-19.

Written as DNA, the CDR3 is TGTGCCAGCAGCCTCAGCACAGATACGCAGTATTTT. Its protein is CASSLSTDTQYF. This chain uses TRBV5-6 with TRBJ2-3; D not resolved. Germline V gene data show CDR1 as SGHDT and CDR2 as YYEEEE. The V end lost 4 bases, the J end lost 0 bases, and 3 bases lay between the germline ends. The CDR3 runs 12 residues.

This clone was seen a few times. The CDR3 is CASSNTGLWEQYF. CDR3 nucleotides: TGTGCCAGCAGCAATACAGGGCTCTGGGAGCAGTACTTC. J is TRBJ2-7 and V is TRBV5-4, with a tentative D call TRBD1 (6 bases). Germline V gene sequence: CDR1 SGHNT, CDR2 YYREEE (reference sequence). Trimming removed 4 bases from V and 7 bases from J, with 15 bases in between. CDR3 size: 13 residues. The full variable domain, in which reference TRBV5-4 and TRBJ2-7 provide the parts outside the CDR3, is ETGVTQSPTHLIKTRGQQVTLRCSSQSGHNTVSWYQQALGQGPQFIFQYYREEENGRGNFPPRFSGLQFPNYSSELNVNALELDDSALYLCASSNTGLWEQYFGPGTRLTVT.

This chain links TRBV3-1 (or the pseudogene TRBV3-2) with TRBJ2-1; tentative D call: TRBD2 (7 bases). V lost 1 base and J lost 7, with 11 bases in between. In germline, CDR1 is LGHDT, CDR2 YNNKEL (reference sequence). The CDR3 covers 14 residues. In DNA, the CDR3 is TGTGCCAGCAGCCAAGCGGGGGGCCAAAATGAGCAGTTCTTC. Its protein is CASSQAGGQNEQFF.

This clone was found once. The rearrangement links TRBV11-2 to TRBJ2-7; weak D call: TRBD2 (5 bases). Trimming took off 5 bases at V and 4 bases at J, with 18 bases between the two ends. The CDR3 runs to 15 residues. Germline CDR1 SGHAT, CDR2 FQNNGV. This CDR3 reads CASSPFLGALYEQYF. The DNA of the CDR3 is TGTGCCAGCAGCCCCTTCTTGGGAGCTCTTTACGAGCAGTACTTC.

The chain joins TRBV27 to TRBJ2-2, with 8 bases that match TRBD2. This CDR3 contains 14 residues. Germline trimming cut 6 bases from V and 4 bases from J; bases unmatched to any gene: 4. CDR1 is MNHEY, CDR2 SMNVEV, per germline (reference sequence). CDR3 bases: TGTGCCAGCAGACGGGGGGGTGGCACCGGGGAGCTGTTTTTT. It encodes CASRRGGGTGELFF.

This clone appeared once. The chain carries TRBV5-4 and TRBJ1-2; D not certain. Trimming pared 0 bases from V and 2 bases from J, leaving 11 bases between. The CDR3 has 15 amino acids. Per germline, CDR1 SGHNT and CDR2 YYREEE (reference sequence). The CDR3 region has the DNA TGTGCCAGCAGCTTGGAAGGTGCCAGGAACTATGGCTACACCTTC. This encodes CASSLEGARNYGYTF.

The chain employs TRBV10-3 and TRBJ1-4; D remains ambiguous. Germline V gene sequence: CDR1 ENHRY, CDR2 SYGVKD. CDR3 length equals 15 residues. V lost 6 bases and J lost 0, with 11 bases in between. CDR3 in amino acids: CAISSDIPTNEKLFF. CDR3 nucleotides: TGTGCCATCAGCTCTGACATCCCAACTAATGAAAAACTGTTTTTT.

This clone showed up just once. The chain employs TRBV5-4 and TRBJ1-1, with 9 bases identical to TRBD1. The length of the CDR3 is 14 residues. Germline V lookup: CDR1 SGHNT, CDR2 YYREEE (reference sequence). V lost 4 bases to trimming and J lost 5 bases; unmatched junction nucleotides: 6. In nucleotides, the CDR3 is TGTGCCAGCAGCCCGGGACAGGGCGAAACTGAAGCTTTCTTT. Encoded protein: CASSPGQGETEAFF.

The chain combines TRBV19 with TRBJ2-1; 8 bases map to TRBD1. This CDR3 is built from 15 residues. V gave up 2 bases and J gave up 10 bases; unmatched junction bases: 10. Germline V CDR1 and CDR2: LNHDA, SQIVND (reference sequence). Written as DNA, the CDR3 is TGTGCCAGTAGTATATGGGGACAGGTGGCGAGGGAGCAGTTCTTC. It yields the protein CASSIWGQVAREQFF.

CDR3 sequence: CASSLRTGGYTGELFF. The CDR3 region has the DNA TGTGCCAGTAGTTTGAGGACAGGGGGTTACACCGGGGAGCTGTTTTTT. The rearrangement uses TRBV19 and TRBJ2-2; TRBD1 aligns across 10 bases. The CDR3 is 16 amino acids. Germline CDR1 and CDR2: LNHDA and SQIVND (reference sequence). Losses at the gene ends were 5 bases for V and 3 bases for J; bases not matched to a gene: 6.